This T cell receptor (beta chain) was sequenced in a study of blood T cell repertoires in COVID-19. Overall study context: In each case, the material was cDNA or gDNA derived from T cells, B-cell-depleted T cells, or PBMCs.

This CDR3 has 14 residues. Trimming took 3 bases from V and 2 from J, leaving 11 bases between them. Germline V CDR1 and CDR2: MDHEN, SYDVKM. Profiled with immunoSEQ multiplex PCR; TCRdb holds only in-frame clones, not every one. The sample has a few hundred thousand clones, roughly 83% seen once. V gene TRBV28 combines with J gene TRBJ2-7; maybe TRBD1 (5 bases). The sequence came from a man between 60 and 70 years old who had recovered from COVID-19. Sequencing was done on a sample of peripheral blood. This CDR3 reads CASSLSGHPYEQYF. CDR3 DNA sequence: TGTGCCAGCAGTTTGTCAGGGCATCCCTACGAGCAGTACTTC. The whole variable domain, filled in from reference TRBV28 and TRBJ2-7, reads DVKVTQSSRYLVKRTGEKVFLECVQDMDHENMFWYRQDPGLGLRLIYFSYDVKMKEKGDIPEGYSVSREKKERFSLILESASTNQTSMYLCASSLSGHPYEQYFGPGTRLTVT.